This T cell receptor beta chain derives from a study of blood T cell repertoires in COVID-19. Germline CDR1 reads MDHEN; CDR2 reads SYDVKM. There are 15 residues in the CDR3. Trimming pared 8 bases from V and 0 bases from J, leaving 14 bases between. In the original analysis: Estimation of nucleated cell counts was performed using reference gene primer amplification. The protocol was immunoSEQ multiplex PCR, while the TCRdb copy is restricted to in-frame clones and leaves out a portion. That table is the source of V, J and clone size, and D and trimming were worked out from the DNA. This table holds under 300,000 clones, about 83% found once.

The chain carries TRBV28 and TRBJ1-5; D is possibly TRBD1 (5 bases). The origin of this receptor is a man older than 75 with acute or convalescent COVID-19. The specimen was peripheral blood. The CDR3 loop reads CASGSGGYSNQPQHF. DNA of the CDR3: TGTGCCAGCGGGTCGGGGGGTTATAGCAATCAGCCCCAGCATTTT. Complete variable domain (other parts from reference TRBV28 and TRBJ1-5): DVKVTQSSRYLVKRTGEKVFLECVQDMDHENMFWYRQDPGLGLRLIYFSYDVKMKEKGDIPEGYSVSREKKERFSLILESASTNQTSMYLCASGSGGYSNQPQHFGDGTRLSIL.